Below are 15 T cell receptor beta chains sequenced from a single sample in a study of blood T cell repertoires in COVID-19. TCRdb's table, derived via immunoSEQ multiplex PCR, lists solely in-frame clones and lacks some. The profile shows fewer than 350,000 clones, less than 85% of them singletons. The source material was PBMCs or T cells enriched from blood (not recorded which). The receptors come from a woman aged 45 to 65 who had recovered from COVID-19.

As for this clone: The sample carries other DNA sequences with the same CDR3. The chain couples TRBV29-1 to TRBJ2-5; TRBD1 might be the D (5 bases). This CDR3 comprises 12 residues. Germline V gene sequence: CDR1 SQVTM, CDR2 ANQGSEA. Trimming shortened V by 4 bases and J by 1 base, and 7 bases separated the two germline ends. CDR3 protein: CSVGQLQETQYF. CDR3 sequence (DNA): TGCAGCGTTGGACAGCTCCAAGAGACCCAGTACTTC. Based on the CDR3 plus reference TRBV29-1 and TRBJ2-5, the full variable domain is SAVISQKPSRDICQRGTSLTIQCQVDSQVTMMFWYRQQPGQSLTLIATANQGSEATYESGFVIDKFPISRPNLTFSTLTVSNMSPEDSSIYLCSVGQLQETQYFGPGTRLLVL.

The chain uses TRBV5-1 and TRBJ2-1, with 10 bases fitting TRBD1. V gave up 0 bases and J gave up 7 bases; unmatched junction bases: 4. Germline CDR1 and CDR2: SGHRS and YFSETQ. The CDR3 length is 15 residues. As DNA, the CDR3 is TGCGCCAGCAGCTTGGCGGGACAGGGGAGGAATGAGCAGTTCTTC. Its protein is CASSLAGQGRNEQFF.

The DNA of the CDR3 is TGTGCCAGCAGCCCCGGCTCTGGAAACACCATATATTTT. Encoded protein: CASSPGSGNTIYF. This chain connects TRBV9 to TRBJ1-3; D is undetermined. Germline CDR1 and CDR2: SGDLS and YYNGEE. CDR3 length equals 13 residues. V lost 4 bases to trimming and J lost 0 bases, with 5 bases between them.

This rearrangement joins TRBV5-1 to TRBJ1-3, with 8 bases matching TRBD1. The CDR3 spans 17 residues. Unmatched junction bases numbered 9, after V lost 4 bases and J lost 0 bases. The germline CDR1 and CDR2 sequences are SGHRS and YFSETQ. CDR3 sequence: CASSPLLTGDSGNTIYF. The CDR3 DNA reads as TGCGCCAGCAGCCCCCTACTGACAGGGGACTCTGGAAACACCATATATTTT.

The V call is TRBV5-1, the J call TRBJ2-7, with 10 bases that match TRBD1. CDR3 length: 14 residues. J gave up 2 bases and V 4 bases, and 3 bases lay outside the gene matches. Germline assignment: CDR1 SGHRS and CDR2 YFSETQ. The CDR3 loop is CASSPTGGPYEQYF. CDR3 coding DNA: TGCGCCAGCAGCCCGACAGGGGGCCCCTACGAGCAGTACTTC.

J is TRBJ1-6 and V is TRBV11-2, with D unresolved. Germline CDR1 and CDR2: SGHAT and FQNNGV. The CDR3 has 15 residues. V lost 0 bases and J 12 bases, leaving 15 bases between the germline ends. CDR3 residues: CASSLDSISIQPLHF. Written as DNA, the CDR3 is TGTGCCAGCAGCTTAGATTCTATATCGATTCAACCCCTCCACTTT.

The V gene is TRBV4-1, the J gene TRBJ2-7; TRBD1 matches at 8 bases. The CDR3 sequence is 15 residues long. V dropped 5 bases and J dropped 7; count of bases not matched to a gene: 13. CDR1 and CDR2 (germline): MGHRA, YSYEKL. In DNA, the CDR3 is TGCGCCAGCAGCTATTACCAGGGGGCCTCAGGGGAGCAGTACTTC. It codes for CASSYYQGASGEQYF.

This chain joins TRBV4-1 and TRBJ2-3, with D perhaps matching TRBD2 (6 bases). Trimming removed 1 base from V and 2 bases from J, with 13 bases in between. The CDR3 is made up of 16 amino acids. CDR1 and CDR2 (germline): MGHRA, YSYEKL. CDR3 nucleotides: TGCGCCAGCAGCCAAGCTGGCGGGGCGGTCACAGATACGCAGTATTTT. It specifies CASSQAGGAVTDTQYF.

The chain joins TRBV2 to TRBJ2-5, with a tentative D call TRBD1 (5 bases). V lost 1 base and J 7 bases, leaving 16 bases between the germline ends. CDR1 SNHLY and CDR2 FYNNEI come from the germline V gene. There are 15 residues in the CDR3. The CDR3 protein is CASSEGSGRGGTQYF. The CDR3 DNA reads TGTGCCAGCAGTGAAGGGTCAGGAAGGGGCGGGACCCAGTACTTC.

The rearrangement uses TRBV6-1 and TRBJ1-2; 8 bases match TRBD1. CDR3 length: 16 residues. V lost 2 bases and J lost 4; bases outside the gene matches: 9. In germline, CDR1 is MNHNS, CDR2 SASEGT. Written as DNA, the CDR3 is TGTGCCAGCAGTGAATCCTGGACAGGGAGAGGCTATGGCTACACCTTC. Translation gives CASSESWTGRGYGYTF.

The chain links TRBV7-9 to TRBJ2-7; weak D call: TRBD2 (6 bases). Germline-derived CDR1 and CDR2 are SEHNR and FQNEAQ (reference sequence). Trimming shortened V by 0 bases and J by 5 bases, and 14 bases separated the two germline ends. The CDR3 has 15 residues. The CDR3 loop reads CASSLAIGGSHEQYF. The CDR3 DNA reads TGTGCCAGCAGCTTAGCGATCGGGGGATCCCACGAGCAGTACTTC.

The chain employs TRBV5-1 and TRBJ1-2; D gene ambiguous. Germline V lookup: CDR1 SGHRS, CDR2 YFSETQ. Trimming took off 0 bases at V and 4 bases at J, with 13 bases between the two ends. The CDR3 spans 15 residues. The CDR3 region has the DNA TGCGCCAGCAGCTTGGAGGGCAGTGCGGGCTATGGCTACACCTTC. Protein: CASSLEGSAGYGYTF.

This sequence joins TRBV5-4 and TRBJ1-5, with TRBD1 as a possible D gene (5 bases). The length of the CDR3 is 12 residues. Germline-derived CDR1 and CDR2 are SGHNT and YYREEE (reference sequence). The germline V and J ends were trimmed by 5 bases and 6 bases, with 9 bases remaining between them. The CDR3 reads CASSSQGQPQHF. In DNA form, the CDR3 reads TGTGCCAGCAGTTCCCAGGGTCAGCCCCAGCATTTT.

This chain joins TRBV29-1 and TRBJ2-3; the D gene is possibly TRBD1 (5 bases). The V end was cut by 4 bases, the J end by 0 bases, with 8 bases between. This CDR3 spans 13 amino acids. CDR1 is SQVTM, CDR2 ANQGSEA, per germline. CDR3 sequence (DNA): TGCAGCGTTGTAGGGGATAGCACAGATACGCAGTATTTT. This gives the protein CSVVGDSTDTQYF.

The sample holds a few counts of this clone. The rearrangement uses TRBV6-5 and TRBJ2-7; tentative D call: TRBD2 (6 bases). The CDR3 covers 15 residues. Germline CDR1 is MNHEY and CDR2 is SVGAGI. The V end lost 6 bases, the J end lost 5 bases, and 20 bases lay between the germline ends. CDR3: CASSTLAKMVDEQYF. DNA of the CDR3: TGTGCCAGCAGCACACTAGCAAAAATGGTAGACGAGCAGTACTTC.